The rows below give T cell receptor beta chains drawn from one sample of a study of shared T cell receptors in the human thymus. Clones were sequenced by immunoSEQ multiplex PCR, and TCRdb holds only the in-frame ones, with some missing. The sample carries hundreds of thousands of clones, 88% recorded once. This sample also appeared in a second study, on human thymus T cells.

The sample taken for sequencing was thymocytes. These receptors all stem from a boy under three years old with a congenital heart defect. The CDR3 runs from the conserved cysteine through the conserved F or W. The order of the fields is D gene, J gene, V gene, clone size, CDR3 protein, CDR3 DNA. A D gene is named only where the DNA matches it firmly. Not every row has a clone size; where given, it reads once, few, many or a size class.

. TRBJ2-2 TRBV5-4 . CASSPNVGELFF TGTGCCAGCAGCCCTAATGTCGGGGAGCTGTTTTTT
TRBD2 TRBJ2-7 TRBV6-1 . CASSEAPRDTGLAGGSYEQYF TGTGCCAGCAGTGAAGCCCCCCGGGACACGGGACTAGCGGGAGGGTCCTACGAGCAGTACTTC
. TRBJ2-7 TRBV7-2 . CASSSAYEQYF TGTGCCAGCAGCTCCGCCTACGAGCAGTACTTC
TRBD2 TRBJ2-3 TRBV7-2 . CASSFSSLAGGNTQYF TGTGCCAGCAGCTTTTCGTCACTAGCGGGGGGGAATACGCAGTATTTT
. TRBJ1-3 TRBV27 . CASREGRGTGNTIYF TGTGCCAGCAGGGAGGGACGGGGTACTGGAAACACCATATATTTT
TRBD2 TRBJ2-1 TRBV2 . CASRLAGDNEQFF TGTGCCAGCAGACTAGCGGGGGACAATGAGCAGTTCTTC
TRBD1 TRBJ2-7 TRBV7-2 . CASSAARQGSSYEQYF TGTGCCAGCAGCGCGGCAAGACAGGGGTCCTCCTACGAGCAGTACTTC
. TRBJ2-7 TRBV7-2 . CASPWGDLYEQYF TGTGCCAGCCCCTGGGGGGACCTTTACGAGCAGTACTTC
. TRBJ1-4 TRBV4-3 once CASSQDWGDDEKLFF TGCGCCAGCAGCCAAGACTGGGGGGATGATGAAAAACTGTTTTTT
TRBD2 TRBJ2-7 TRBV4-3 . CASSQRTSGSDEQYF TGCGCCAGCAGCCAACGGACTAGCGGGAGCGACGAGCAGTACTTC
TRBD2 TRBJ2-1 TRBV19 once CASSILEGGSEQFF TGTGCCAGTAGTATCTTGGAGGGAGGGTCTGAGCAGTTCTTC
. TRBJ2-1 TRBV7-6 . CASSLAGGRDEQFF TGTGCCAGCAGCTTAGCGGGAGGAAGGGATGAGCAGTTCTTC
TRBD2 TRBJ2-7 TRBV7-6 . CASSFRGVTVDFGSYEQYF TGTGCCAGCAGCTTCCGGGGGGTAACGGTAGATTTTGGCTCCTACGAGCAGTACTTC
. TRBJ2-7 TRBV6-6 . CASSYLGGGYEQYF TGTGCCAGCAGTTATCTTGGCGGAGGGTACGAGCAGTACTTC
TRBD2 TRBJ2-1 TRBV2 . CASSCSGRKQFF TGTGCCAGTTCTTGTAGCGGGAGGAAGCAGTTCTTC
. TRBJ1-1 TRBV18 . CASSPKGENTEAFF TGTGCCAGCTCACCAAAGGGAGAGAACACTGAAGCTTTCTTT
. TRBJ2-2 TRBV5-8 . CASSLGPRTNTGELFF TGTGCCAGCAGCTTGGGTCCGAGGACGAACACCGGGGAGCTGTTTTTT
. TRBJ1-1 TRBV29-1 . CSVQFSGATEAFF TGCAGCGTCCAGTTCTCTGGGGCCACTGAAGCTTTCTTT
TRBD1 TRBJ2-7 TRBV4-3 few CASSQGDSSSYEQYF TGCGCCAGCAGCCAAGGGGACAGCAGCTCCTACGAGCAGTACTTC
TRBD1 TRBJ1-4 TRBV7-2 . CASSLEIRDSLNEKLFF TGTGCCAGCAGCTTAGAGATCCGGGACAGCCTTAATGAAAAACTGTTTTTT
TRBD2 TRBJ2-5 TRBV9 . CASSVASGGGETQYF TGTGCCAGCAGCGTAGCTTCGGGAGGCGGAGAGACCCAGTACTTC
TRBD1 TRBJ2-7 TRBV11-2 . CASSLLDRSYEQYF TGTGCCAGCAGCTTATTGGACAGGTCCTACGAGCAGTACTTC
. TRBJ2-3 TRBV4-3 once CASSHLGADTQYF TGCGCCAGCAGCCATCTTGGAGCAGATACGCAGTATTTT
TRBD1 TRBJ1-5 TRBV4-1 few CASSQPGQGGQPQHF TGCGCCAGCAGCCAACCGGGACAGGGGGGTCAGCCCCAGCATTTT
. TRBJ2-1 TRBV28 . CASSAGLDNEQFF TGTGCCAGCAGTGCAGGACTGGACAATGAGCAGTTCTTC
TRBD1 TRBJ2-5 TRBV5-4 . CASSIGTGLKTQYF TGTGCCAGCAGCATAGGGACAGGGTTAAAGACCCAGTACTTC
TRBD1 TRBJ2-1 TRBV10-3 . CAISESTDRVGLHYNEQFF TGTGCCATCAGTGAGTCGACGGACAGGGTTGGCCTTCACTACAATGAGCAGTTCTTC
TRBD1 TRBJ2-2 TRBV5-1 . CASSQGAGELFF TGCGCCAGCAGCCAGGGGGCCGGGGAGCTGTTTTTT
TRBD2 TRBJ2-5 TRBV7-2 . CASSFGLAGGGETQYF TGTGCCAGCAGCTTCGGGCTAGCGGGAGGAGGAGAGACCCAGTACTTC
TRBD2 TRBJ2-5 TRBV7-6 . CASSSSGRAEKTQYF TGTGCCAGCAGCTCTAGCGGGAGGGCCGAAAAGACCCAGTACTTC
TRBD2 TRBJ2-5 TRBV27 . CASSISGSGGETQYF TGTGCCAGCAGTATTAGCGGGAGCGGTGGGGAGACCCAGTACTTC
. TRBJ2-3 TRBV10-1 . CASSESTGSVTDTQYF TGCGCCAGCAGTGAGTCTACAGGGAGTGTCACAGATACGCAGTATTTT
TRBD2 TRBJ2-1 TRBV30 few CAWRDTLGLARTGSSYNEQFF TGTGCCTGGAGGGACACCCTGGGACTAGCGAGAACCGGGAGCTCCTACAATGAGCAGTTCTTC
. TRBJ1-4 TRBV4-2 few CASSPGRANEKLFF TGTGCCAGCAGCCCAGGGAGGGCTAATGAAAAACTGTTTTTT
. TRBJ1-4 TRBV7-9 . CASSLAAGRVKLFF TGTGCCAGCAGCTTAGCCGCAGGGAGGGTAAAACTGTTTTTT
TRBD1 TRBJ1-2 TRBV5-6 . CASSLSDRDYGYTF TGTGCCAGCAGCTTGTCGGACAGGGACTATGGCTACACCTTC
TRBD1 TRBJ2-3 TRBV9 . CASSVGDRGTDTQYF TGTGCCAGCAGCGTAGGGGACAGGGGCACAGATACGCAGTATTTT
TRBD1 TRBJ2-3 TRBV5-1 few CASSLGGSTDTQYF TGCGCCAGCAGCTTAGGGGGCAGCACAGATACGCAGTATTTT
. TRBJ2-7 TRBV19 . CASSPGPTYEQYF TGTGCCAGTAGTCCAGGGCCTACCTACGAGCAGTACTTC
TRBD2 TRBJ2-1 TRBV10-1 . CASSEGTSGRGVGDEQFF TGCGCCAGCAGCGAGGGGACTAGCGGGAGGGGAGTTGGGGATGAGCAGTTCTTC
TRBD2 TRBJ2-1 TRBV4-3 . CASSQVFATSGSMGTYNEQFF TGCGCCAGCAGCCAAGTTTTTGCGACTAGCGGGAGTATGGGAACCTACAATGAGCAGTTCTTC
TRBD2 TRBJ2-5 TRBV11-3 . CASSLGTSGRQQETQYF TGTGCCAGCAGCCTCGGGACTAGCGGGAGGCAACAAGAGACCCAGTACTTC
. TRBJ1-1 TRBV5-6 once CASSFRSGNTEAFF TGTGCCAGCAGCTTCCGGTCGGGGAACACTGAAGCTTTCTTT
TRBD2 TRBJ2-7 TRBV19 . CASSMGLADSYEQYF TGTGCCAGTAGTATGGGACTAGCGGACAGCTACGAGCAGTACTTC
TRBD1 TRBJ1-4 TRBV7-9 . CASSVRDSPNEKLFF TGTGCCAGCAGCGTCCGGGACAGTCCTAATGAAAAACTGTTTTTT
TRBD1 TRBJ2-5 TRBV28 . CASSTTTGPETQYF TGTGCCAGCAGTACCACGACAGGGCCAGAGACCCAGTACTTC
TRBD2 TRBJ2-1 TRBV27 . CASSSGTSGRGNEQFF TGTGCCAGCAGTTCCGGGACTAGCGGGAGGGGGAATGAGCAGTTCTTC
TRBD2 TRBJ2-7 TRBV5-4 once CASSARTSGVYEQYF TGTGCCAGCAGCGCGAGGACTAGCGGGGTCTACGAGCAGTACTTC
. TRBJ2-7 TRBV7-9 . CASSLVTGEQYF TGTGCCAGCAGCTTAGTAACGGGCGAGCAGTACTTC